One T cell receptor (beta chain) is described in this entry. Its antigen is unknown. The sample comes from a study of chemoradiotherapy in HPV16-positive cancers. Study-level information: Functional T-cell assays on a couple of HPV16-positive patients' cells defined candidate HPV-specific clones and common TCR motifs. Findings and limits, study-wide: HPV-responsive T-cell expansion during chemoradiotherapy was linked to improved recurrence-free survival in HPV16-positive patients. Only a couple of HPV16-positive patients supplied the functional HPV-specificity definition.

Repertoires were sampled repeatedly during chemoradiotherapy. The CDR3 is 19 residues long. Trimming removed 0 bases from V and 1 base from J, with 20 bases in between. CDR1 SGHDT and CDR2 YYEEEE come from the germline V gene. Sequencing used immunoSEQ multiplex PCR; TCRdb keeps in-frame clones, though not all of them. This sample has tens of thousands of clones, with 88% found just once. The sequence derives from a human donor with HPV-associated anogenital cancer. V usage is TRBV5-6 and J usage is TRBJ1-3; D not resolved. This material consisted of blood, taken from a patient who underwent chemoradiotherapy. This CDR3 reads CASSLDVMPSRFSGNTIYF. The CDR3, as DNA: TGTGCCAGCAGCTTGGATGTGATGCCCTCTAGATTTTCTGGAAACACCATATATTTT.